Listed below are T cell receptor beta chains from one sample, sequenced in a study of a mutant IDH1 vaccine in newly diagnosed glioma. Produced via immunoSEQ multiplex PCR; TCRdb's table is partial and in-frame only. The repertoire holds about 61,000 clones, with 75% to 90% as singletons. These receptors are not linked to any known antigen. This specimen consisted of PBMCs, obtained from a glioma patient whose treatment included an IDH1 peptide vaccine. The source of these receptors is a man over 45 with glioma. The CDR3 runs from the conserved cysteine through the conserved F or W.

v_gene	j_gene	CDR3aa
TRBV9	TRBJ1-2	CASSRDVNYGYTF
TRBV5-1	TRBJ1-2	CASSGGQGRAYGYTF
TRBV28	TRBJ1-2	CASSLFLIRAGYTF
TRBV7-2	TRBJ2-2	CASSFGAGELFF
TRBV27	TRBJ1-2	CASSKHSGQDGYTF
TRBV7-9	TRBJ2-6	CASSHPGSGANVLTF
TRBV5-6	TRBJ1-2	CASSLGGGYTF
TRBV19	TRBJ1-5	CASRPLAPIREEDQPQHF
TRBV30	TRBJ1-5	CASRDREDQPQHF
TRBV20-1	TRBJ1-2	CRGQGNYGYTF
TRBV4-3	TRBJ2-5	CASSPNLGETQYF
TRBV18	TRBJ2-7	CASSLTGPLEEQYF
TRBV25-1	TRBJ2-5	CASSDPSGSQETQYF
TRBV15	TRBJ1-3	CATSSRGTVGNTIYF
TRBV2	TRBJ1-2	CASSDGISNYGYTF
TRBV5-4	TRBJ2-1	CASSQPQREQFF
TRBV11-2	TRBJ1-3	CASSLGGLAGNTIYF
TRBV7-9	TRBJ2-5	CASSLPGAETQYF
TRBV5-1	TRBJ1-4	CASSLAGQTHLNEKLFF
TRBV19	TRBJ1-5	CASKDSSNQPQHF
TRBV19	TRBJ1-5	CASSSSIFQYSNQPQHF
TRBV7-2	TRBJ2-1	CASSSGPSSYNEQFF
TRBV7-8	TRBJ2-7	CASSLVAGTRVDEQYF
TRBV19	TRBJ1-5	CASSSKDRVLNQPQHF
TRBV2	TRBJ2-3	CASSEEGILTDTQYF
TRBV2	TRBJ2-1	CASSDKVRVRGGSYNEQFF
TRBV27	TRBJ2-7	CASRGPSEQYF
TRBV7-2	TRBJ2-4	CASSLGGGGDQRYF
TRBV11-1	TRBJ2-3	CASSLLGHTDTQYF
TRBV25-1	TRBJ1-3	CASSEEFVSGNTIYF
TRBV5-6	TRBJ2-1	CASMGPYNEQFF
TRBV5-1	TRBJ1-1	CASSVRDPNTEAFF
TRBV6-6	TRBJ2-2	CASSYSMTGSGELFF
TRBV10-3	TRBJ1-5	CAISESGGSVPPQHF
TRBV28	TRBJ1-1	CASSPFSNTEAFF
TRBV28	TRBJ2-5	CASSLWGGSTETQYF
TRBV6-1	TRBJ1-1	CAAGQLNTEAFF
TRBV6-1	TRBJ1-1	CASSSRGQSNTEAFF
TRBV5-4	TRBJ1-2	CASSAGTYGYTF
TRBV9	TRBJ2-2	CASSRQNTGELFF
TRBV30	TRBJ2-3	CAWSTISGGVDTQYF
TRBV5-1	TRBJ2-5	CASSLLPGPGETQYF
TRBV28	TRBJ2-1	CASSWAQGASGRYNEQFF
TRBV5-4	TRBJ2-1	CASSNPRISYNEQFF
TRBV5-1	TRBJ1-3	CASSLVPRGNAGNTIYF
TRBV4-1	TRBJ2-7	CASPRATSYEQYF
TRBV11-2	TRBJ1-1	CASSFGQGELEAFF
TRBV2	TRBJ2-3	CASTGLLPRDTQYF
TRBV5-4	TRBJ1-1	CASSLDAGNTEAFF
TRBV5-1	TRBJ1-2	CASSLAQASNYGYTF
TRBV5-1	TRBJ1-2	CASSLGTFGRGDGYTF
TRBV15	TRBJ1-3	CATSDPISGNTIYF
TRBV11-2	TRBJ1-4	CASSPSGTINEKLFF
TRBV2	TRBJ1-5	CASSETGLGQPQHF
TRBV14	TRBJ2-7	CASSQAAGREQYF